Listed here is a single T cell receptor (beta chain). Deletions cut 1 base from V and 2 bases from J, with 6 bases between. CDR1 is LGHDT and CDR2 is YNNKEL in the germline V gene (reference sequence). This CDR3 has 14 residues. The source of the sample is a study of blood T cell repertoires in COVID-19. Study context: Acute and convalescent COVID-19 specimens originated in the United States, Italy and Spain.

In the original analysis: Reference gene primer amplification gave estimated nucleated cell counts. Clones were read by immunoSEQ multiplex PCR, and TCRdb kept only the in-frame ones, dropping some. Clone size and V and J calls were adopted from that table, with D and trimming inferred from the DNA. The sample holds over 200,000 clones, less than 90% seen once. The source is a woman older than 75 with active or convalescent COVID-19. The chain has TRBV3-1 (or the pseudogene TRBV3-2) and TRBJ1-3; no reliable D call. Sequencing used peripheral blood. CDR3: CASSQGLPGNTIYF. In DNA form, the CDR3 reads TGTGCCAGCAGCCAAGGACTTCCTGGAAACACCATATATTTT.